This T cell receptor (beta chain) appears in the sequencing data of a study of blood T cell repertoires in COVID-19. Study context: COVID-19 samples from acute and convalescent phases originated in the United States, Italy and Spain. T cells, B-cell-depleted T cells, or PBMCs provided the cDNA or gDNA that served as material.

The CDR3 spans 17 residues. The V and J ends lost 1 base and 5 bases, in that order; junction bases with no gene match: 8. The germline CDR1 and CDR2 sequences are SGDLS and YYNGEE. Per the authors' pipeline: Reference gene primers were amplified, and this amplification served to estimate nucleated cell counts. Profiling relied on immunoSEQ multiplex PCR, and the TCRdb table lists in-frame clones only, not all of them. The V and J calls and clone size were taken over from that table, and D and trimming were inferred from the DNA. Found here are 140,000 to 150,000 clones, roughly nine tenths of them singletons; the top ten hold around 1.5%.

The chain has TRBV9 and TRBJ2-1; 11 positions match TRBD2. The TCR was taken from a human donor in a cohort sampled during active COVID-19. The sequenced sample was peripheral blood. In DNA, the CDR3 is TGTGCCAGCAGCGTAAACCCCTCTAGCGGGGGGAACAATGAGCAGTTCTTC. Amino acids: CASSVNPSSGGNNEQFF.